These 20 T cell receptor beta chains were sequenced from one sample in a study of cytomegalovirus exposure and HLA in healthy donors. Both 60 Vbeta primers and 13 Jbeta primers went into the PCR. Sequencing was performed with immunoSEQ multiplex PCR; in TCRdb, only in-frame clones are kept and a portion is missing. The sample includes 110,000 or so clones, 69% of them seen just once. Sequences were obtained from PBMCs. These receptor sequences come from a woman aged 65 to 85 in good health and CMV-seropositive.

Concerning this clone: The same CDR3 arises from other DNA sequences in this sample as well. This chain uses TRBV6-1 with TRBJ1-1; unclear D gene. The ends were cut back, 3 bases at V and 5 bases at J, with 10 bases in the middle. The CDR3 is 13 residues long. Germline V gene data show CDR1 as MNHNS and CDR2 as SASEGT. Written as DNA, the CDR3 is TGTGCCAGCAGTGAGACGGGAGTTACTGAAGCTTTCTTT. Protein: CASSETGVTEAFF.

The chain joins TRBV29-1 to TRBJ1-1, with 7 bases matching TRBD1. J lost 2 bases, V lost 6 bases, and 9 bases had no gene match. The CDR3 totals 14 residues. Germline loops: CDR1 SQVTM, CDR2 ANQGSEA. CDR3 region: CSVRLDRTNTEAFF. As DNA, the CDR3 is TGCAGCGTCAGATTGGACAGGACAAACACTGAAGCTTTCTTT.

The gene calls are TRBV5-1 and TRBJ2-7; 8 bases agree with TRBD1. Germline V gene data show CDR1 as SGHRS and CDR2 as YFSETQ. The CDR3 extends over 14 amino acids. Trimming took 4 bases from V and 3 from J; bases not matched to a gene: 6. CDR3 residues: CASSRGQGLYEQYF. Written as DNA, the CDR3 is TGCGCCAGCAGCCGAGGACAGGGCCTCTACGAGCAGTACTTC.

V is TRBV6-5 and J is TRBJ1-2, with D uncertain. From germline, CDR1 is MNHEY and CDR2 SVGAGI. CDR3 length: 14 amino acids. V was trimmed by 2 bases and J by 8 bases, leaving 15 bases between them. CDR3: CASSYAKGGLGYTF. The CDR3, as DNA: TGTGCCAGCAGTTACGCCAAAGGAGGTCTCGGCTACACCTTC.

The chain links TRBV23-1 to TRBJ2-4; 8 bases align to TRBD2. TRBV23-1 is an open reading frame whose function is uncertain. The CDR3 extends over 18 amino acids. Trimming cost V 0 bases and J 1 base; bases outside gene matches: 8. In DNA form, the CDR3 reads TGCGCCAGCAGTCAATCTCCGGGAGGGGGGATGGCCAAAAACATTCAGTACTTC. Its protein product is CASSQSPGGGMAKNIQYF.

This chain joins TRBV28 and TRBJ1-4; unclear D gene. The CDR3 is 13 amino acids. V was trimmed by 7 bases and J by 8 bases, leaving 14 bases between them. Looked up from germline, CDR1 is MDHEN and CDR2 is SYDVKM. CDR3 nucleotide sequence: TGTGCCAGCACTACTCTAATAACGGAAAAACTGTTTTTT. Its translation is CASTTLITEKLFF.

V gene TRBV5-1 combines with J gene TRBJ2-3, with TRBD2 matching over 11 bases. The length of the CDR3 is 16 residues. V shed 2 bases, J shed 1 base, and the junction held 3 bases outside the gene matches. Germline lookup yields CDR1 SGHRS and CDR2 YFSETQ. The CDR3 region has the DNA TGCGCCAGCAGCTTCACTAGCGGGGGCGGCACAGATACGCAGTATTTT. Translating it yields CASSFTSGGGTDTQYF.

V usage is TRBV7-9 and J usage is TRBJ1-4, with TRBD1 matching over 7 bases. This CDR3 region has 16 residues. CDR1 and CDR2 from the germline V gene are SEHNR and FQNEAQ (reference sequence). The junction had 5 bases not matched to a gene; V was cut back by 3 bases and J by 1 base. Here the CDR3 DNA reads TGTGCCAGCAGCTTCGAGGGGGCTATAACTAATGAAAAACTGTTTTTT. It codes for CASSFEGAITNEKLFF.

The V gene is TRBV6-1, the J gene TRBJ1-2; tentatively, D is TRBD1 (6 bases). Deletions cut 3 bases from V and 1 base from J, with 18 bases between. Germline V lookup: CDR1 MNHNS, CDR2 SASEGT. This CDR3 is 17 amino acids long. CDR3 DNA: TGTGCCAGCAGTGATTTCGGCCGGGACACTAATAACTATGGCTACACCTTC. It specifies CASSDFGRDTNNYGYTF.

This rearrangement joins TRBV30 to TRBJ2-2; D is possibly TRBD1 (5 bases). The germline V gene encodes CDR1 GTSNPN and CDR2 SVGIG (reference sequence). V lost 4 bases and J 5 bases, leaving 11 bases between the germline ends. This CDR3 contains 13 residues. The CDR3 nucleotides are TGTGCCTGGACCGGACAACAAACCGGGGAGCTGTTTTTT. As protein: CAWTGQQTGELFF.

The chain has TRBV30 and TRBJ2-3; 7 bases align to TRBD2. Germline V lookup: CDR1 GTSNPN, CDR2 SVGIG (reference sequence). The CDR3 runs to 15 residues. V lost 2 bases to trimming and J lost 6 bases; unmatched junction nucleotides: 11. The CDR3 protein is CAWSPPGLIVDTQYF. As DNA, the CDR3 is TGTGCCTGGAGTCCCCCGGGACTAATAGTCGATACGCAGTATTTT.

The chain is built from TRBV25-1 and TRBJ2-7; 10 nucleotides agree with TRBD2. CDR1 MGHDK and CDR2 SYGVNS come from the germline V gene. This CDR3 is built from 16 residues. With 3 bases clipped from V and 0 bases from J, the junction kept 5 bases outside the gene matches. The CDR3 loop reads CASSELAGATSYEQYF. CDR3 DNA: TGTGCCAGCAGTGAGCTAGCGGGGGCTACCTCCTACGAGCAGTACTTC.

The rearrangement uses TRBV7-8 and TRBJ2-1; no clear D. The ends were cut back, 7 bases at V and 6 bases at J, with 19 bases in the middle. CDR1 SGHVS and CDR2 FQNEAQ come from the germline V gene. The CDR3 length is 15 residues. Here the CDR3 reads CASTLIQTPSNEQFF. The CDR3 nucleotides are TGTGCCAGCACCCTTATTCAGACTCCCAGCAATGAGCAGTTCTTC.

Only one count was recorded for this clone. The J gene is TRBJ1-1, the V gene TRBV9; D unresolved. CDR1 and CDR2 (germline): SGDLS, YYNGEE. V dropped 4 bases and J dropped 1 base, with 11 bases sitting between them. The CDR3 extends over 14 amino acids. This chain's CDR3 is CASSTSVGNTEAFF. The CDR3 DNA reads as TGTGCCAGCAGCACCTCAGTTGGGAACACTGAAGCTTTCTTT.

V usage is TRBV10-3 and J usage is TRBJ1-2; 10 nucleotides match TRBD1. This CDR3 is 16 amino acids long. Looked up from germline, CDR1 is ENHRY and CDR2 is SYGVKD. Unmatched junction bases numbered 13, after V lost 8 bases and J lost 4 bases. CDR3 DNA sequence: TGTGCCATCGACCCGGGACAGGGGCTCGGGAGCTATGGCTACACCTTC. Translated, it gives CAIDPGQGLGSYGYTF.

In nucleotides, the CDR3 is TGTGCCAGCAGCAGCCTAGGGACTAGCTGTTTGTTAGAGCAGTACTTC. It encodes CASSSLGTSCLLEQYF. This sequence joins TRBV21-1 and TRBJ2-7; the table's D call, TRBD2, has no DNA check behind it. TRBV21-1 is a listed pseudogene. The CDR3 loop spans 16 amino acids.

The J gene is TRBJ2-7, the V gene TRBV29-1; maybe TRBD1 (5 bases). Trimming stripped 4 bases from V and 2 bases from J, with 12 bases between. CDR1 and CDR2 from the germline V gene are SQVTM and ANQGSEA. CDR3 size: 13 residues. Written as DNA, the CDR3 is TGCAGCGTTGGAACAGGACCCACCTACGAGCAGTACTTC. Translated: CSVGTGPTYEQYF.

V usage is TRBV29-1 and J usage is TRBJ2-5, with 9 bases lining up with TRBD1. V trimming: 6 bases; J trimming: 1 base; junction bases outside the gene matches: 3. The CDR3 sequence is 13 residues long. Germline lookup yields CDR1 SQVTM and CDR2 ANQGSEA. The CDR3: CSVETGGQETQYF. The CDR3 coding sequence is TGCAGCGTGGAGACAGGGGGCCAAGAGACCCAGTACTTC.

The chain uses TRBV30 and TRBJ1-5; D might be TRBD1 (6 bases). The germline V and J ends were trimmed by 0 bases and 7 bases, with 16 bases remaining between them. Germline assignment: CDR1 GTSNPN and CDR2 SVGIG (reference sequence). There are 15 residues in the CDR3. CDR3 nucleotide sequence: TGTGCCTGGAGTGTACCCAGGGGATTAACACAGCCCCAGCATTTT. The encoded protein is CAWSVPRGLTQPQHF.

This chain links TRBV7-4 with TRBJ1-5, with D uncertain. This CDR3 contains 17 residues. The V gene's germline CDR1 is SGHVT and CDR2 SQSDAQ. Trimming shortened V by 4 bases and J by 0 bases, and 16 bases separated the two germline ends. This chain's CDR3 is CASSSNQSAYSNQPQHF. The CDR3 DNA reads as TGTGCCAGCAGCTCAAACCAGTCTGCATATAGCAATCAGCCCCAGCATTTT.